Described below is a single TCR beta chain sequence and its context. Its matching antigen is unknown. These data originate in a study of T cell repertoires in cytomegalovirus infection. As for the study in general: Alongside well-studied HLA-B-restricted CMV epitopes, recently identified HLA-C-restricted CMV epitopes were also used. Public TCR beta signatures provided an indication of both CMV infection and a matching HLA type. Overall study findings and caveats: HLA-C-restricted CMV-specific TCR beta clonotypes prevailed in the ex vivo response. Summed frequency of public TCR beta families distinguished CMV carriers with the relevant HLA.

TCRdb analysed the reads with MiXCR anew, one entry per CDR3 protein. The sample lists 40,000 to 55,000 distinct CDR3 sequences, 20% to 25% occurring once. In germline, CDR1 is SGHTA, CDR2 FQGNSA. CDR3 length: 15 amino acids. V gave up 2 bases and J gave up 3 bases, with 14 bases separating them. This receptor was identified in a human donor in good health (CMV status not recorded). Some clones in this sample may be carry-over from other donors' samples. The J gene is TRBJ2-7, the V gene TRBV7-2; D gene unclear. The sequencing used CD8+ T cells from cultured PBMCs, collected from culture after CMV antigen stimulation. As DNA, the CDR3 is TGTGCCAGCAGCTTATCACCTCACCGGAACTACGAGCAGTACTTC. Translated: CASSLSPHRNYEQYF.